The subject of this entry is one T cell receptor beta chain. The source of the sample is a study of blood T cells in healthy people across ages. CDR3 size: 15 residues. Germline loops: CDR1 SGHRS, CDR2 YFSETQ. The use of a sample-barcoded 5' primer and a J-beta primer mix characterized a second PCR of 7 to 11 cycles. Every cDNA molecule carried a tag from a template-switch adaptor bearing 12 random nucleotides. Paired-end reads containing CDR3 totaled no fewer than 2.5 million for each sample. TCRdb reprocessed the 5' RACE reads via MiXCR and lists one record per CDR3 protein. The profile shows 870,000 or so distinct CDR3 sequences, 29% of them singletons.

The sequence was obtained from a woman over 75 in good health. This chain connects TRBV5-1 to TRBJ2-1; 7 nucleotides line up with TRBD1. The tail of the sequence fits TRBJ2-7 better, so the J call may be wrong. Sequencing was done on a sample of blood. CDR3 protein: CASSYRDSSYNEQYF. The CDR3 nucleotides read TGCGCCAGCAGCTACCGGGACAGCTCCTACAATGAGCAGTACTTC.